The rows below give T cell receptor beta chains drawn from one sample of a study of graft-versus-host responses after intestinal transplantation. Here immunoSEQ multiplex PCR was the method, and the copy in TCRdb shows in-frame clones only, minus some. The sample carries 95,000 to 100,000 clones, roughly 88% recorded once. The specimen comprised PBMCs, sampled 255 days after intestinal transplant. The receptors were gathered from a human patient who received an intestinal transplant, so some T cells may come from the graft donor. Both conserved end residues are part of each CDR3. A D gene is named only where the DNA matches it firmly. Rows give clone size only sometimes, using once, few, many, or a class for an expanded clone.

size: .
D: TRBD1
J: TRBJ1-6
V: TRBV6-6
CDR3: CATGQGHNSPLHF
DNA: TGTGCCACAGGACAGGGACATAATTCACCCCTCCACTTT

size: .
D: .
J: TRBJ2-3
V: TRBV27
CDR3: CASSLYGDFEDPDTQYF
DNA: TGTGCCAGCAGTTTATATGGGGATTTCGAGGACCCAGATACGCAGTATTTT

size: .
D: .
J: TRBJ1-5
V: TRBV6-5
CDR3: CASRSRLESNQPQHF
DNA: TGTGCCAGCAGATCCCGGTTGGAAAGCAATCAGCCCCAGCATTTT

size: .
D: .
J: TRBJ1-2
V: TRBV4-1
CDR3: CASSQGPAVPYYGYTF
DNA: TGCGCCAGCAGCCAAGGACCGGCAGTTCCTTACTATGGCTACACCTTC

size: .
D: .
J: TRBJ2-5
V: TRBV2
CDR3: CASIRTTSMEGQYF
DNA: TGTGCCAGCATCCGGACTACTTCAATGGAGGGCCAGTACTTC

size: .
D: .
J: TRBJ2-5
V: TRBV7-8
CDR3: CASSLALDTTETQYF
DNA: TGTGCCAGCAGCTTAGCCCTGGACACTACAGAGACCCAGTACTTC

size: .
D: .
J: TRBJ1-1
V: TRBV28
CDR3: CASSPRSMNTEAFF
DNA: TGTGCCAGCAGCCCTCGGAGCATGAACACTGAAGCTTTCTTT

size: .
D: .
J: TRBJ2-2
V: TRBV27
CDR3: CASSLWDYTGELFF
DNA: TGTGCCAGCAGTTTATGGGATTACACCGGGGAGCTGTTTTTT

size: .
D: .
J: TRBJ2-7
V: TRBV14
CDR3: CASSQGKGVEQYF
DNA: TGTGCCAGCAGCCAAGGAAAGGGTGTGGAGCAGTACTTC

size: .
D: .
J: TRBJ2-1
V: TRBV2
CDR3: CASKTNEQFF
DNA: TGTGCCAGCAAGACCAATGAGCAGTTCTTC

size: .
D: .
J: TRBJ2-3
V: TRBV9
CDR3: CASSPDPFGADTQYF
DNA: TGTGCCAGCAGCCCAGATCCGTTCGGGGCAGATACGCAGTATTTT

size: .
D: .
J: TRBJ1-1
V: TRBV5-6
CDR3: CASSLPGGAWGTEAFF
DNA: TGTGCCAGCAGCTTGCCGGGGGGCGCTTGGGGGACTGAAGCTTTCTTT

size: .
D: TRBD2
J: TRBJ2-1
V: TRBV5-1
CDR3: CASSLVPLADSYNEQFF
DNA: TGCGCCAGCAGCTTGGTGCCCCTAGCGGACTCCTACAATGAGCAGTTCTTC

size: .
D: .
J: TRBJ2-7
V: TRBV4-1
CDR3: CASSRPTYEQYF
DNA: TGCGCCAGCAGCCGGCCGACCTACGAGCAGTACTTC

size: .
D: .
J: TRBJ1-2
V: TRBV28
CDR3: CASSSRTERFGYTF
DNA: TGTGCCAGCAGTTCAAGGACGGAAAGATTTGGCTACACCTTC

size: .
D: TRBD1
J: TRBJ2-3
V: TRBV28
CDR3: CASSFSQGGTDTQYF
DNA: TGTGCCAGCAGTTTTTCACAGGGGGGCACAGATACGCAGTATTTT

size: .
D: TRBD2
J: TRBJ2-2
V: TRBV7-9
CDR3: CASSSGLAGAANTGELFF
DNA: TGTGCCAGCAGCTCGGGACTAGCGGGGGCCGCGAACACCGGGGAGCTGTTTTTT

size: once
D: .
J: TRBJ1-6
V: TRBV10-3
CDR3: CAISDPGRLNSPLHF
DNA: TGTGCCATCAGTGACCCGGGGCGGCTGAATTCACCCCTCCACTTT

size: .
D: .
J: TRBJ1-2
V: TRBV28
CDR3: CASSLTRNRAGYTF
DNA: TGTGCCAGCAGTCTGACGCGAAACAGGGCTGGCTACACCTTC

size: .
D: .
J: TRBJ1-1
V: TRBV5-1
CDR3: CASSPMGGAETEAFF
DNA: TGCGCCAGCAGCCCAATGGGAGGGGCGGAGACTGAAGCTTTCTTT

size: .
D: .
J: TRBJ2-7
V: TRBV4-1
CDR3: CASSQRLLRDASYEQYF
DNA: TGCGCCAGCAGCCAAAGGCTCCTCAGGGACGCTTCCTACGAGCAGTACTTC

size: .
D: .
J: TRBJ2-3
V: TRBV7-3
CDR3: CASSPYGWDSTDTQYF
DNA: TGTGCCAGCAGTCCCTATGGGTGGGATAGCACAGATACGCAGTATTTT

size: .
D: .
J: TRBJ2-2
V: TRBV6-6
CDR3: CASSYSSTAGELFF
DNA: TGTGCCAGCAGTTACTCGTCGACGGCCGGGGAGCTGTTTTTT

size: few
D: TRBD1
J: TRBJ2-2
V: TRBV18
CDR3: CASSPGQGRTGELFF
DNA: TGTGCCAGCTCACCTGGACAGGGAAGGACCGGGGAGCTGTTTTTT

size: .
D: .
J: TRBJ1-1
V: TRBV19
CDR3: CASSIRMTEGLNTEAFF
DNA: TGTGCCAGTAGTATAAGGATGACGGAAGGCTTGAACACTGAAGCTTTCTTT

size: .
D: .
J: TRBJ2-7
V: TRBV27
CDR3: CASSLKAGLGEQYF
DNA: TGTGCCAGCAGTTTAAAGGCAGGGCTCGGCGAGCAGTACTTC

size: .
D: .
J: TRBJ1-2
V: TRBV29-1
CDR3: CSVPQTETNYGYTF
DNA: TGCAGCGTTCCCCAGACAGAGACTAACTATGGCTACACCTTC

size: .
D: .
J: TRBJ1-1
V: TRBV14
CDR3: CASTAGGATEAFF
DNA: TGTGCCAGCACCGCCGGGGGGGCCACTGAAGCTTTCTTT

size: .
D: TRBD1
J: TRBJ1-4
V: TRBV4-3
CDR3: CASSQDPPPTGTNEKLFF
DNA: TGCGCCAGCAGCCAAGATCCCCCCCCGACAGGGACTAATGAAAAACTGTTTTTT